The 17 T cell receptor beta chains below come from one sample, sequenced in a study of T cells in localized non-small cell lung cancer. Using immunoSEQ multiplex PCR, the repertoire was profiled, and TCRdb retains in-frame clones only, with some absent. The profile shows over 1,000 clones, 27% of them singletons. The sample here was normal lung tissue next to the tumor, taken before any cancer treatment. The source of these receptors is a male donor aged 60 or older with stage II squamous cell lung carcinoma.

This clone has only a few counts. The V call is TRBV6-8, the J call TRBJ2-5; D unresolved. Germline CDR1 reads MNHGY; CDR2 reads SAAAGT. Trimming took 6 bases from V and 1 from J, leaving 12 bases between them. The CDR3 loop spans 14 amino acids. The CDR3 sequence: CASSMQRLQETQYF. The DNA for the CDR3 is TGTGCCAGCAGCATGCAGAGACTCCAAGAGACCCAGTACTTC.

This clone has only a few counts. J is TRBJ1-2 and V is TRBV2; no clear D. V shed 5 bases and J shed 3 bases, with 7 bases lying between them. This CDR3 is 12 amino acids long. Germline V gene data show CDR1 as SNHLY and CDR2 as FYNNEI. The CDR3 DNA sequence: TGTGCCAGCAGTTTTGAGTACTATGGCTACACCTTC. Its protein is CASSFEYYGYTF.

V and J are TRBV18 and TRBJ2-3; 7 bases align to TRBD1. CDR1 is KGHSH and CDR2 is LQKENI in the germline V gene. This CDR3 comprises 15 residues. J lost 0 bases, V lost 3 bases, and 3 bases had no gene match. CDR3 DNA sequence: TGTGCCAGCTCACCGGGACAGCGCAGCACAGATACGCAGTATTTT. It is translated as CASSPGQRSTDTQYF. Full variable domain (remainder filled in from reference TRBV18 and TRBJ2-3): NAGVMQNPRHLVRRRGQEARLRCSPMKGHSHVYWYRQLPEEGLKFMVYLQKENIIDESGMPKERFSAEFPKEGPSILRIQQVVRGDSAAYFCASSPGQRSTDTQYFGPGTRLTVL.

The rearrangement uses TRBV14 and TRBJ2-7; 11 nucleotides align to TRBD1. CDR1 is SGHDN, CDR2 FVKESK, per germline. V was clipped by 3 bases and J by 2 bases; unmatched bases: 3. The CDR3 loop spans 15 amino acids. DNA for the CDR3: TGTGCCAGCAGCCACCGGACAGGGGGCACCTACGAGCAGTACTTC. Amino acids: CASSHRTGGTYEQYF.

The rearrangement uses TRBV19 and TRBJ2-3; D might be TRBD1 (6 bases). V lost 2 bases and J 0 bases, leaving 15 bases between the germline ends. Germline V lookup: CDR1 LNHDA, CDR2 SQIVND (reference sequence). The CDR3 totals 17 residues. Here the CDR3 reads CASSISTVGGSTDTQYF. The CDR3 bases are TGTGCCAGTAGTATATCTACTGTAGGGGGTAGCACAGATACGCAGTATTTT.

This clone occurred a few times. The V and J genes are TRBV11-3 and TRBJ1-2, with TRBD1 as a possible D gene (6 bases). Looked up from germline, CDR1 is SGHNT and CDR2 is YENEEA. The germline V and J ends were trimmed by 0 bases and 3 bases, with 11 bases remaining between them. This CDR3 comprises 15 residues. The chain's CDR3 is CASSLDGGAHYGYTF. CDR3 nucleotides: TGTGCCAGCAGCTTAGATGGGGGCGCCCACTATGGCTACACCTTC.

This clone was picked up a small number of times. CDR3 sequence reads: CASSARTGGRTNYGYTF. As DNA, the CDR3 is TGTGCCAGCAGTGCCCGAACAGGGGGCCGAACTAACTATGGCTACACCTTC. V gene TRBV6-8 combines with J gene TRBJ1-2, with TRBD1 matching 9 bases. J gave up 0 bases and V 5 bases, and 10 bases lay outside the gene matches. The CDR3 extends over 17 amino acids. The germline CDR1 and CDR2 sequences are MNHGY and SAAAGT.

V usage is TRBV6-8 and J usage is TRBJ2-3; no reliable D call. Germline V gives CDR1 MNHGY, CDR2 SAAAGT. The CDR3 contains 16 residues. Trimming took off 4 bases at V and 4 bases at J, with 18 bases between the two ends. This CDR3 is CASSLIASYTADTQYF. CDR3 nucleotides: TGTGCCAGCAGTTTAATAGCATCCTATACCGCAGATACGCAGTATTTT.

This clone has a single count. The V call is TRBV10-2, the J call TRBJ1-2; 7 nucleotides match TRBD1. The germline V gene has CDR1 WSHSY and CDR2 SAAADI. The junction had 7 bases not matched to a gene; V was cut back by 4 bases and J by 2 bases. This CDR3 region has 15 residues. DNA of the CDR3: TGCGCCAGCAGTGCCCCAGGGACAGCCAACTATGGCTACACCTTC. Protein sequence: CASSAPGTANYGYTF.

There are a few counts of this clone. The V call is TRBV11-3, the J call TRBJ2-1, with D possibly being TRBD1 (5 bases). V shed 5 bases and J shed 3 bases, with 20 bases lying between them. Per germline, CDR1 SGHNT and CDR2 YENEEA. The CDR3 is 17 amino acids. In DNA form, the CDR3 reads TGTGCCAGCAGCCGAAATCTGTGGACGACAGACTACAATGAGCAGTTCTTC. Its translation is CASSRNLWTTDYNEQFF.

This clone is classed as medium-sized. The V and J genes are TRBV6-8 and TRBJ1-5; D is uncertain. The V end lost 6 bases, the J end lost 3 bases, and 9 bases lay between the germline ends. Germline V CDR1 and CDR2: MNHGY, SAAAGT. The CDR3 has 13 amino acids. The CDR3 spells CASSLVDNQPQHF. DNA for the CDR3: TGTGCCAGCAGCCTGGTAGACAATCAGCCCCAGCATTTT.

The V and J genes are TRBV28 and TRBJ2-5; D is unresolved. Per germline, CDR1 MDHEN and CDR2 SYDVKM. This CDR3 has 13 residues. Between the trimmed V and J ends, which lost 6 bases and 5 bases, there was a span of 13 bases. The CDR3 loop reads CASSPPVSETQYF. The CDR3 DNA reads as TGTGCCAGCAGCCCGCCAGTTTCGGAGACCCAGTACTTC.

This rearrangement joins TRBV28 to TRBJ2-1; either TRBD1 or TRBD2 may fit D (5 bases each). Germline V gene lookup returns CDR1 MDHEN and CDR2 SYDVKM. The CDR3 consists of 12 residues. Between the trimmed V and J ends, which lost 7 bases and 13 bases, there was a span of 17 bases. The CDR3 spells CASTPPRGPQFF. In nucleotides, the CDR3 is TGTGCCAGCACCCCACCCCGGGGACCTCAGTTCTTC.

This clone is large (0.1 to 1%) by share. This chain uses TRBV30 with TRBJ1-1, with 7 bases lining up with TRBD1. The CDR3 has 14 residues. With V trimmed by 2 bases and J by 2 bases, 5 bases remained unmatched. The germline CDR1 and CDR2 sequences are GTSNPN and SVGIG (reference sequence). The CDR3 region is CAWSLGQVNTEAFF. CDR3 nucleotide sequence: TGTGCCTGGAGTCTTGGACAGGTTAACACTGAAGCTTTCTTT.

The table lists this clone with a few counts. This chain links TRBV11-3 with TRBJ2-3; D might be TRBD2 (6 bases). The CDR3 totals 16 residues. Trimming took 1 base from V and 6 from J, leaving 17 bases between them. CDR1 and CDR2 (germline): SGHNT, YENEEA. The CDR3 sequence is CASSLGEDGPLDTQYF. The CDR3 bases are TGTGCCAGCAGCTTAGGGGAGGACGGCCCATTGGATACGCAGTATTTT.

The V call is TRBV6-1, the J call TRBJ2-1; 9 bases map to TRBD2. CDR3 size: 14 residues. With 1 base clipped from V and 8 bases from J, the junction kept 3 bases outside the gene matches. Germline V gene sequence: CDR1 MNHNS, CDR2 SASEGT. The DNA of the CDR3 is TGTGCCAGCAGTGAAGGCGGGGGGGCCGATGAGCAGTTCTTC. Its translation: CASSEGGGADEQFF.

There are a few counts of this clone. The J gene is TRBJ1-3, the V gene TRBV30; D is uncertain. Trimming cost V 4 bases and J 0 bases, with 4 bases left between them. This CDR3 spans 12 amino acids. CDR1 GTSNPN and CDR2 SVGIG come from the germline V gene (reference sequence). CDR3 DNA: TGTGCCTGGAAAGCCTCTGGAAACACCATATATTTT. Its protein is CAWKASGNTIYF.